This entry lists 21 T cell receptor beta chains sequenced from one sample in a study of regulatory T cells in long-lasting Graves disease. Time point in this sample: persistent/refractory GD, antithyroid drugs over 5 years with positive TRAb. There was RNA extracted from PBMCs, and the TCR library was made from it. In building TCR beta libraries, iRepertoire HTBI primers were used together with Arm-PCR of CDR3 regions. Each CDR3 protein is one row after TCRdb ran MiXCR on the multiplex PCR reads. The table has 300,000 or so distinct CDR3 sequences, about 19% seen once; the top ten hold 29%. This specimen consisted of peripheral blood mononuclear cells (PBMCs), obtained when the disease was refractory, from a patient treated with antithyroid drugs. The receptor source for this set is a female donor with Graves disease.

CDR3 sequence reads: CASRPGGNYEQYF. In nucleotides, the CDR3 is TGTGCCAGCAGACCAGGGGGAAACTACGAGCAGTACTTC. The V and J genes are TRBV2 and TRBJ2-7, with 7 positions matching TRBD1. The CDR3 contains 13 residues. V lost 6 bases, J lost 3 bases, and 5 bases stayed unmatched. The V gene's germline CDR1 is SNHLY and CDR2 FYNNEI. Together with reference TRBV2 and TRBJ2-7, the CDR3 gives the full variable domain: EPEVTQTPSHQVTQMGQEVILRCVPISNHLYFYWYRQILGQKVEFLVSFYNNEISEKSEIFDDQFSVERPDGSNFTLKIRSTKLEDSAMYFCASRPGGNYEQYFGPGTRLTVT.

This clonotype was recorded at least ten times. The CDR3 nucleotides are TGTGCCAGTACCTTCCGAGTAGGGGGGAACACTGAAGCTTTCTTT. Its protein is CASTFRVGGNTEAFF. The J gene is TRBJ1-1, the V gene TRBV19, with D tentatively TRBD1 (6 bases). The CDR3 spans 15 residues. Germline V gives CDR1 LNHDA, CDR2 SQIVND (reference sequence). The V gene lost 7 bases and the J gene lost 1 base, with 16 bases spanning the gap. Variable domain in full (rest from reference TRBV19 and TRBJ1-1): DGGITQSPKYLFRKEGQNVTLSCEQNLNHDAMYWYRQDPGQGLRLIYYSQIVNDFQKGDIAEGYSVSREKKESFPLTVTSAQKNPTAFYLCASTFRVGGNTEAFFGQGTRLTVV.

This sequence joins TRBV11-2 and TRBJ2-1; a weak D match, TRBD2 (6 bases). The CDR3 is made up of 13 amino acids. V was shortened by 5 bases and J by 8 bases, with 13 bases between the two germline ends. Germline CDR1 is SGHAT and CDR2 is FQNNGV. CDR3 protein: CASSTRGIDEQFF. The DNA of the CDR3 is TGTGCCAGCAGCACCCGGGGGATCGATGAGCAGTTCTTC.

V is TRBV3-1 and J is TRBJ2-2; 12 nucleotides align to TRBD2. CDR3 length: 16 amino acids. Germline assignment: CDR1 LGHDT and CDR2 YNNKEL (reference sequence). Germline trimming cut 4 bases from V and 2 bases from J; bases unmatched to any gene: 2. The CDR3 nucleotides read TGTGCCAGCAGCCGGACTAGCGGGGTCAACACCGGGGAGCTGTTTTTT. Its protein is CASSRTSGVNTGELFF.

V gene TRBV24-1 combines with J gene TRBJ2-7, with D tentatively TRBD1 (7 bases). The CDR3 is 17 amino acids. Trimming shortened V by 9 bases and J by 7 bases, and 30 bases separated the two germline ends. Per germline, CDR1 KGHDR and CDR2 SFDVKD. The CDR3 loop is CATGGRGQGGTYNEQYF. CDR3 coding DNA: TGTGCCACCGGGGGAAGGGGGCAGGGGGGAACCTACAATGAGCAGTACTTC.

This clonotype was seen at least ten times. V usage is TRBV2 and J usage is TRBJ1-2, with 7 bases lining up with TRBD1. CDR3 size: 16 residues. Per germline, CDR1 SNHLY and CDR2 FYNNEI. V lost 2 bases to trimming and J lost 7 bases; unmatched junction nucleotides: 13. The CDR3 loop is CASSEWGQPTIRGYTF. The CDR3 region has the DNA TGTGCCAGCAGTGAATGGGGACAGCCTACGATCCGTGGCTACACCTTC. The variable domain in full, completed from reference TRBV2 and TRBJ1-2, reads EPEVTQTPSHQVTQMGQEVILRCVPISNHLYFYWYRQILGQKVEFLVSFYNNEISEKSEIFDDQFSVERPDGSNFTLKIRSTKLEDSAMYFCASSEWGQPTIRGYTFGSGTRLTVV.

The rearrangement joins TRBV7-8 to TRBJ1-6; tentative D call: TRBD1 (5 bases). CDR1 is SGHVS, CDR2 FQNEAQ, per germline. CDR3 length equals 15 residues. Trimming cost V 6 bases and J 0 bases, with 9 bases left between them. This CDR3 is CASSTTGSYNSPLHF. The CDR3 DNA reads TGTGCCAGCAGTACTACAGGCTCCTATAATTCACCCCTCCACTTT.

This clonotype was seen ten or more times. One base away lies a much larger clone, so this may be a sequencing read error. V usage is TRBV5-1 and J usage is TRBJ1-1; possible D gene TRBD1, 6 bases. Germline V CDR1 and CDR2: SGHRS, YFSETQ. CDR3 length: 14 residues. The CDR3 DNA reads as TGCGCCAGCAGCGAGGGAACAGGGAACGCTGAAGCTTTCTTT. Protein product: CASSEGTGNAEAFF.

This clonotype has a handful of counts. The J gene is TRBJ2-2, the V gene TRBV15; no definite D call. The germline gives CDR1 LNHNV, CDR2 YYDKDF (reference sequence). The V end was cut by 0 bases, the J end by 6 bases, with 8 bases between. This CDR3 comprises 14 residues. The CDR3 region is CATSRDLSAGELFF. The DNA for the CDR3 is TGTGCCACCAGCAGAGATTTAAGCGCCGGGGAGCTGTTTTTT.

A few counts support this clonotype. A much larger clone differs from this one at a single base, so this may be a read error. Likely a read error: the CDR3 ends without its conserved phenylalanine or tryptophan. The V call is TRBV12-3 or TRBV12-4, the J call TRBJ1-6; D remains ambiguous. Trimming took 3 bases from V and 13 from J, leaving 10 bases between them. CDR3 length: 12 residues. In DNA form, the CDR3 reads TGTGCCAGCAGTTTCAGCGGGAGCCCCCTCCACCTT. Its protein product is CASSFSGSPLHL.

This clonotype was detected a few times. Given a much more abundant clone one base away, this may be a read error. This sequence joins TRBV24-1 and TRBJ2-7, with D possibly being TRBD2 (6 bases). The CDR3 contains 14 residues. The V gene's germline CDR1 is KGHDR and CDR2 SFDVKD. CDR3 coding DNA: TGTGCCGCCAGTGTAGCGGTGGATCTTGACGAGCAGTACTTC. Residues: CAASVAVDLDEQYF.

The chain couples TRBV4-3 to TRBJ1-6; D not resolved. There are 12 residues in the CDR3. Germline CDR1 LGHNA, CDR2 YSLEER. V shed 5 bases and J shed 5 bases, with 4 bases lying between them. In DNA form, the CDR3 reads TGCGCCAGCAGCGCAGATAATTCACCCCTCCACTTT. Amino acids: CASSADNSPLHF.

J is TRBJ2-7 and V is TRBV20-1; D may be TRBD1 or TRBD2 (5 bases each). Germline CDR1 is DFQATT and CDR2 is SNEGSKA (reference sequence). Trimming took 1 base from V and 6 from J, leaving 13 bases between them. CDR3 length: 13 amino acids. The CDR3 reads CSARAGLAGEQYF. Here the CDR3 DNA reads TGCAGTGCTAGAGCGGGGCTAGCTGGCGAGCAGTACTTC.

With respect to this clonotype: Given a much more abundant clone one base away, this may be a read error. CDR3: CTSRQQGFLAETQYF. The CDR3 DNA is TGTACCAGCAGACAACAGGGATTTCTAGCGGAGACCCAGTACTTC. V is TRBV28 and J is TRBJ2-5; the D call may be TRBD1 or TRBD2 (6 bases each). This CDR3 is built from 15 residues. From germline, CDR1 is MDHEN and CDR2 SYDVKM.

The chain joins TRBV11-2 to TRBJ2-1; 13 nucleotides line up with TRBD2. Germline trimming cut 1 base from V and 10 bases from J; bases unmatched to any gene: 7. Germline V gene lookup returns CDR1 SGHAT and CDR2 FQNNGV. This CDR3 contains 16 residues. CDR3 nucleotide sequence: TGTGCCAGCAGCTTAGTTGGACTAGCGGGAGCACGGGAGCAGTTCTTC. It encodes CASSLVGLAGAREQFF. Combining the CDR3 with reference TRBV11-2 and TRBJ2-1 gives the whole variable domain EAGVAQSPRYKIIEKRQSVAFWCNPISGHATLYWYQQILGQGPKLLIQFQNNGVVDDSQLPKDRFSAERLKGVDSTLKIQPAKLEDSAVYLCASSLVGLAGAREQFFGPGTRLTVL.

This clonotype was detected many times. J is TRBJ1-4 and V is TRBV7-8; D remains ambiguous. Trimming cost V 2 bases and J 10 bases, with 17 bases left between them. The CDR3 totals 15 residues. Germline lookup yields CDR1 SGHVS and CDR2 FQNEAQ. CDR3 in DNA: TGTGCCAGCAGCTTAAACCGGGATTCCTTTGGAAAACTGTTTTTT. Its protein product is CASSLNRDSFGKLFF.

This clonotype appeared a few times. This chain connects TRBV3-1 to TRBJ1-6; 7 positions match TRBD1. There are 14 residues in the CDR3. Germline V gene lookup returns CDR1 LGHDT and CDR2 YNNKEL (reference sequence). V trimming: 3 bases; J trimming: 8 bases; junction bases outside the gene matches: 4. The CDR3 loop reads CASSQTGLDSPLHF. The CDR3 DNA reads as TGTGCCAGCAGCCAGACAGGGTTGGATTCACCCCTCCACTTT.

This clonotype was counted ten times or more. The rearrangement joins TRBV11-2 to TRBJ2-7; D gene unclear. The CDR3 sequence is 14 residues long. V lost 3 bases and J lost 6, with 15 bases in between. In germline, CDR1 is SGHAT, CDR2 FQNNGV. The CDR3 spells CASSFTPRVGEQYF. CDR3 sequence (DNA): TGTGCCAGCAGCTTCACTCCTAGAGTCGGCGAGCAGTACTTC.

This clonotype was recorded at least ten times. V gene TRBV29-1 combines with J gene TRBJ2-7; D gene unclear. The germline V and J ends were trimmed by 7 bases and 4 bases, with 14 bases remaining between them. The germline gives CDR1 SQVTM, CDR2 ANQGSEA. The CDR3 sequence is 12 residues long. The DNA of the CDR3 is TGCAGCGGGGGTGAAGGCGGATACGAGCAGTACTTC. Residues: CSGGEGGYEQYF.

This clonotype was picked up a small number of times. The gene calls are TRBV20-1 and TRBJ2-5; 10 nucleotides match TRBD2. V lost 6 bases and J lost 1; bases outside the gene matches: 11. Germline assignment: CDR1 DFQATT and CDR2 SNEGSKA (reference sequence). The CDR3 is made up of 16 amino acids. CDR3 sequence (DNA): TGCAGTGCACGGACTAGCGGAGGGCCCCCCCAAGAGACCCAGTACTTC. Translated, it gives CSARTSGGPPQETQYF.

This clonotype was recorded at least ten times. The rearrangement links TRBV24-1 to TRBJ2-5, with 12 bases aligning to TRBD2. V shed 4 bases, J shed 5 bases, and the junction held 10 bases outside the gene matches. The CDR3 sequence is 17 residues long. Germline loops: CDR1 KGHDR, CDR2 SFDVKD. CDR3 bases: TGTGCCACCAGTGACCAGACTAGCGGGAGAGACCGGGAGACCCAGTACTTC. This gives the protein CATSDQTSGRDRETQYF.